This note documents a single T cell receptor beta chain sequence. The data are from a study of memory CD4+ T cells and cytomegalovirus serostatus. Clones were read by immunoSEQ multiplex PCR, and TCRdb kept only the in-frame ones, dropping some. Of 75,000 to 90,000 clones in the sample, approximately 84% were seen once. Single viable CD3+CD4+CD8-CD45RO+ cells were sorted as the memory CD4+ T cells. In germline, CDR1 is SNHLY, CDR2 FYNNEI. CDR3 length: 17 amino acids. The trim removed 3 bases at V and 3 bases at J, leaving 7 bases unmatched. The chain couples TRBV2 to TRBJ2-4; 11 nucleotides align to TRBD2. The source material was memory CD4+ T cells from blood. The sequence was collected from an adult in good health and CMV-seronegative. This CDR3 is CASSERVAGGLKNIQYF. The CDR3 nucleotides are TGTGCCAGCAGTGAGAGAGTAGCGGGGGGGCTCAAAAACATTCAGTACTTC.